This TCR beta chain was captured in a study of blood T cell repertoires in COVID-19. Study background: COVID-19 samples collected from the United States, Italy and Spain covered acute and convalescent phases.

Germline V CDR1 and CDR2: ENHRY, SYGVKD. The CDR3 is 14 residues long. The trim removed 8 bases at V and 6 bases at J, leaving 12 bases unmatched. This clone was observed a single time. Using immunoSEQ multiplex PCR, the repertoire was profiled, and TCRdb retains in-frame clones only, with some absent. The sample shows roughly 220,000 clones, 82% of them seen only once. The V call is TRBV10-3, the J call TRBJ2-7; 8 bases are a match to TRBD1. This receptor was identified in an elderly woman with COVID-19, enrolled during active disease. Sample: peripheral blood. CDR3 sequence reads: CAIASGQGASEQYF. The CDR3 DNA is TGTGCCATCGCTTCGGGGCAGGGGGCTAGCGAGCAGTACTTC.